This TCR beta chain was retrieved from a study of T cell responses to AZD1222 COVID-19 vaccine. Findings and limits, study-wide: Females outnumbered males among donors, who were mostly white British; clonal diversity was possibly underestimated. Baseline serology detected seropositivity in only a handful of AZD1222 recipients. Rises in breadth and depth of Spike-specific TCRs came after two AZD1222 doses.

The CDR3 has 14 residues. From germline, CDR1 is ENHRY and CDR2 SYGVKD. V lost 7 bases to trimming and J lost 6 bases; unmatched junction nucleotides: 8. Repertoires were generated with immunoSEQ multiplex PCR, while TCRdb's copy carries only in-frame clones and drops some. Of 56,000 or so clones listed, 70% to 90% are singletons. This clone appeared once. The antigen remains unidentified. Sequenced material: peripheral blood, taken on day 0 of AZD1222 vaccination. This chain uses TRBV10-3 with TRBJ1-2; 10 nucleotides agree with TRBD1. The TCR was taken from an adult in good health. The CDR3: CAITRETGGDGYTF. The DNA for the CDR3 is TGTGCCATCACCCGGGAGACAGGGGGCGATGGCTACACCTTC.